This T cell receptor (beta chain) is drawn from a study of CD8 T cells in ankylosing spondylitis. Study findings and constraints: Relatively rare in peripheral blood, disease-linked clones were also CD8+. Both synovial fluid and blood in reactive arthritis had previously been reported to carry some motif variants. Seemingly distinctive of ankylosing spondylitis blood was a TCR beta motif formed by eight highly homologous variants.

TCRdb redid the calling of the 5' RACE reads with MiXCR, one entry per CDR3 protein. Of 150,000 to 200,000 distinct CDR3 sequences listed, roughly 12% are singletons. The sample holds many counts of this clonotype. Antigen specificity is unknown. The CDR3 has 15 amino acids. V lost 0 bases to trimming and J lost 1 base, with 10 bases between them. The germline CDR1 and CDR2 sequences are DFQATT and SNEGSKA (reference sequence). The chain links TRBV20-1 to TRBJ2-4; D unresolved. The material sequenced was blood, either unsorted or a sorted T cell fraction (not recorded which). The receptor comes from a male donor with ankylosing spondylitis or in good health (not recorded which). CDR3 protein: CSARDMRLAKNIQYF. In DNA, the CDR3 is TGCAGTGCTAGAGACATGCGTTTGGCCAAAAACATTCAGTACTTC.